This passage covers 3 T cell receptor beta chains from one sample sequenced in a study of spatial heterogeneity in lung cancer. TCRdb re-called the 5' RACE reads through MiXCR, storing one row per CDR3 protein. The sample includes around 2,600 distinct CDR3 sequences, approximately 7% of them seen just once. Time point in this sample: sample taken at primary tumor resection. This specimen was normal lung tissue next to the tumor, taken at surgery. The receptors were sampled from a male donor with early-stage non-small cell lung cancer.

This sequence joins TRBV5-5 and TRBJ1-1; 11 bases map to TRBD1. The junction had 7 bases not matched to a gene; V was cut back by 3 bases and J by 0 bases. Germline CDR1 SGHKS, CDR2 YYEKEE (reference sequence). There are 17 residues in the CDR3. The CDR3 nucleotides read TGTGCCAGCAGCTCCGGACAGGGGGCGGGCATGAACACTGAAGCTTTCTTT. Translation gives CASSSGQGAGMNTEAFF.

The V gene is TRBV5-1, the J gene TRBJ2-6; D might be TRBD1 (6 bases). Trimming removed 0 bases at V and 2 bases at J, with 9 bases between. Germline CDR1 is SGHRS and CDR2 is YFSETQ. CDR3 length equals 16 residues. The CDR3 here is CASSLEWGPGANVLTF. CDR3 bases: TGCGCCAGCAGCTTGGAATGGGGGCCTGGGGCCAACGTCCTGACTTTC.

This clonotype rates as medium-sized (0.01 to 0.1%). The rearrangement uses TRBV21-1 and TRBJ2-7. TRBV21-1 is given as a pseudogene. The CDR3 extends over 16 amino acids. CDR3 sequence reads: CASSKVAWVSTYEQYF. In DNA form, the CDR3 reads TGTGCCAGCAGCAAAGTGGCCTGGGTATCAACCTACGAGCAGTACTTC.